These T cell receptor beta chains were read from a single sample in a study of regulatory T cells in long-lasting Graves disease. A single record per CDR3 protein comes from TCRdb applying MiXCR to the multiplex PCR reads. The repertoire includes 350,000 to 550,000 distinct CDR3 sequences, about 14% of them detected once, and roughly a sixth sits in the top ten. These data were likewise used in another study, on T cells in Graves' hyperthyroidism and ophthalmopathy.

The material was peripheral blood mononuclear cells (PBMCs), obtained at new diagnosis, from a patient treated with antithyroid drugs. The receptors stem from a woman aged 50 to 60 with Graves disease. Both conserved end residues are part of each CDR3. D genes are given only for firm matches. Only part of the rows carry a size: once, few, many, or a class if the clone is expanded.

many,TRBV12-3/TRBV12-4,TRBD1,TRBJ2-3,CASSSWGTGRSADTQYF,TGTGCCAGCAGTTCTTGGGGGACAGGGAGAAGTGCAGATACGCAGTATTTT
many,TRBV28,NA,TRBJ2-7,CASKRGGGYEQYF,TGTGCCAGCAAGCGCGGAGGGGGCTACGAGCAGTACTTC
many,TRBV6-2/TRBV6-3,TRBD1,TRBJ2-7,CASSEDRVSYEQYF,TGTGCCAGCAGTGAAGACAGGGTAAGCTACGAGCAGTACTTC
NA,TRBV4-1,NA,TRBJ1-3,CASSQEGNTIYF,TGCGCCAGCAGCCAAGAAGGAAACACCATATATTTT
many,TRBV5-1,NA,TRBJ1-4,CASSLDRGEKLFF,TGCGCCAGCAGCTTGGATAGGGGTGAAAAACTGTTTTTT
NA,TRBV6-2/TRBV6-3,TRBD2,TRBJ2-5,CASRHAPGLAEQETQYF,TGTGCCAGCAGGCACGCCCCGGGACTAGCGGAGCAAGAGACCCAGTACTTC
NA,TRBV25-1,NA,TRBJ2-3,CASSGITSTDTQYF,TGTGCCAGCAGTGGAATCACCAGCACAGATACGCAGTATTTT
few,TRBV19,TRBD2,TRBJ2-3,CASRRDSGRTDTQYF,TGTGCCAGTAGGCGGGATAGCGGGAGAACAGATACGCAGTATTTT
NA,TRBV30,NA,TRBJ1-5,CALNGGGNQPQHF,TGTGCCCTAAACGGGGGGGGCAATCAGCCCCAGCATTTT
NA,TRBV27,TRBD1,TRBJ1-1,CVSSLTGVREAFF,TGTGTCAGCAGTTTGACAGGGGTCCGCGAAGCTTTCTTT
few,TRBV15,TRBD2,TRBJ2-2,CATSRDLGLAGTGELFF,TGTGCCACCAGCAGAGACCTGGGACTAGCGGGAACCGGGGAGCTGTTTTTT
NA,TRBV5-1,NA,TRBJ2-5,CASSHEGVETQYF,TGCGCCAGCAGCCACGAAGGGGTAGAGACCCAGTACTTC
NA,TRBV20-1,NA,TRBJ1-1,CSALTRDPNHRAFF,TGCAGTGCTCTAACACGGGACCCGAACCACAGGGCTTTCTTT
NA,TRBV29-1,NA,TRBJ2-2,CSVEGADSRTGELFF,TGCAGCGTTGAAGGGGCGGACTCTCGCACCGGGGAGCTGTTTTTT
many,TRBV7-9,TRBD1,TRBJ1-2,CASSGTGRFYGYTF,TGTGCCAGCAGCGGGACAGGGAGGTTCTATGGCTACACCTTC
many,TRBV7-2,TRBD2,TRBJ2-1,CASSSYRAPGRADNEQFF,TGTGCCAGCAGCTCCTACAGGGCCCCCGGGAGGGCCGATAATGAGCAGTTCTTC
many,TRBV6-1,NA,TRBJ1-5,CASRPGLTSNQPQHF,TGTGCCAGCAGACCGGGACTGACGAGCAATCAGCCCCAGCATTTT
NA,TRBV3-1,TRBD1,TRBJ2-7,CASSHAAGGVYEQYF,TGTGCCAGCAGCCACGCGGCAGGGGGCGTCTACGAGCAGTACTTC
few,TRBV20-1,TRBD1,TRBJ2-1,CSAYETGTGSYNEQFF,TGCAGTGCTTATGAAACCGGGACAGGGTCCTACAATGAGCAGTTCTTC
many,TRBV2,NA,TRBJ1-5,CASNRVLSNQPQHF,TGTGCCAGCAATCGAGTCCTTAGCAATCAGCCCCAGCATTTT
NA,TRBV27,NA,TRBJ2-7,CASSLRGGVYEQYF,TGTGCCAGCAGTTTAAGGGGGGGAGTCTACGAGCAGTACTTC
many,TRBV2,NA,TRBJ2-4,CASSEGTGAKNIQYF,TGTGCCAGCAGTGAGGGGACGGGGGCCAAAAACATTCAGTACTTC
NA,TRBV10-3,TRBD2,TRBJ2-2,CAIRTSGNTGELFF,TGTGCCATCAGGACTAGCGGGAACACCGGGGAGCTGTTTTTT
few,TRBV5-4,TRBD2,TRBJ2-7,CASSHSGTSHEQYF,TGTGCCAGCAGCCATTCTGGGACTAGCCACGAGCAGTACTTC
many,TRBV30,NA,TRBJ1-6,CAWSVAADSPLHF,TGTGCCTGGAGTGTGGCAGCCGATTCACCCCTCCACTTT
few,TRBV7-9,TRBD1,TRBJ2-3,CASSPDRSWGGTDTQYF,TGTGCCAGCAGCCCGGACAGGTCGTGGGGAGGCACAGATACGCAGTATTTT
many,TRBV28,TRBD1,TRBJ2-7,CASSFPTDREYRYEQYF,TGTGCCAGCAGTTTCCCTACAGACAGGGAGTATAGGTACGAGCAGTACTTC
NA,TRBV2,TRBD1,TRBJ1-2,CASNSNTGGSIYGYTF,TGTGCCAGCAATAGCAACACAGGGGGCAGTATCTATGGCTACACCTTC
few,TRBV7-9,TRBD2,TRBJ2-2,CASSHSGTATGELFF,TGTGCCAGCAGCCATAGCGGGACTGCCACCGGGGAGCTGTTTTTT
few,TRBV19,TRBD2,TRBJ2-3,CATRYASGTSTDTQYF,TGTGCCACAAGATACGCAAGCGGGACCAGCACAGATACGCAGTATTTT
many,TRBV28,TRBD2,TRBJ2-7,CASSPPGLALSYEQYF,TGTGCCAGCAGCCCTCCGGGACTAGCCCTCTCCTACGAGCAGTACTTC
many,TRBV7-9,NA,TRBJ2-5,CASSLGGTAPGIPQETQYF,TGTGCCAGCAGCTTAGGCGGGACAGCACCAGGGATCCCCCAAGAGACCCAGTACTTC
NA,TRBV3-1,NA,TRBJ2-6,CASSYSFADSGANVLTF,TGTGCCAGCAGCTACTCTTTCGCAGACTCTGGGGCCAACGTCCTGACTTTC
many,TRBV2,NA,TRBJ2-5,CASSQDSSLGFQETQYF,TGTGCCAGCAGCCAAGATTCGTCGCTCGGTTTCCAAGAGACCCAGTACTTC
NA,TRBV4-2,TRBD1,TRBJ1-1,CASSQDRGQAVTEAFF,TGTGCCAGCAGCCAAGATAGGGGACAGGCGGTCACTGAAGCTTTCTTT
many,TRBV28,TRBD1,TRBJ1-1,CASSSRTGGWNTEAFF,TGTGCCAGCAGTTCCCGGACAGGGGGCTGGAACACTGAAGCTTTCTTT
many,TRBV3-1,TRBD2,TRBJ2-5,CASSQGRSGRAKETQYF,TGTGCCAGCAGCCAAGGGCGCAGCGGGAGGGCCAAAGAGACCCAGTACTTC
few,TRBV20-1,TRBD2,TRBJ2-7,CSAPPVVAGTYEQYF,TGCAGTGCTCCCCCGGTGGTAGCGGGCACCTACGAGCAGTACTTC
many,TRBV27,NA,TRBJ1-1,CASSTMDRGTEAFF,TGTGCCAGCAGCACAATGGACCGCGGCACTGAAGCTTTCTTT
many,TRBV12-3/TRBV12-4,TRBD2,TRBJ2-1,CASSFTVGLAVLDEQFF,TGTGCCAGCAGTTTTACTGTAGGCCTAGCGGTTTTGGATGAGCAGTTCTTC
few,TRBV20-1,NA,TRBJ2-1,CSARGPSRLFNEQFF,TGCAGTGCTAGAGGGCCTAGCCGACTATTCAATGAGCAGTTCTTC
many,TRBV2,NA,TRBJ1-5,CASSVSRMNSNQPQHF,TGTGCCAGCAGTGTAAGCAGAATGAATAGCAATCAGCCCCAGCATTTT
many,TRBV5-1,TRBD2,TRBJ2-1,CASSYSGRVNSNEQFF,TGCGCCAGCAGCTATAGCGGGAGGGTCAATTCGAATGAGCAGTTCTTC
many,TRBV5-6,TRBD2,TRBJ2-1,CASRNPGLADEQFF,TGTGCCAGCAGGAACCCGGGACTAGCGGATGAGCAGTTCTTC
many,TRBV10-3,NA,TRBJ1-1,CAISESSLRNTEAFF,TGTGCCATCAGTGAAAGCTCCCTCCGGAACACTGAAGCTTTCTTT
many,TRBV5-1,TRBD1,TRBJ2-1,CASSGGGQGSNEQFF,TGCGCCAGCAGCGGTGGGGGACAGGGGAGCAATGAGCAGTTCTTC
once,TRBV19,TRBD2,TRBJ2-5,CASSMREAAKKETQYF,TGTGCCAGTAGTATGCGGGAGGCTGCAAAGAAAGAGACCCAGTACTTC
NA,TRBV19,NA,TRBJ1-4,CASKPTAGEEKLFF,TGTGCCAGTAAACCGACGGCGGGAGAGGAAAAACTGTTTTTT
NA,TRBV4-1,NA,TRBJ2-7,CASSQAPEGRASYEQYF,TGCGCCAGCAGCCAAGCCCCGGAGGGGCGGGCCTCCTACGAGCAGTACTTC
NA,TRBV20-1,NA,TRBJ2-7,CSASRDLAVVEQYF,TGCAGTGCTAGTAGGGACTTAGCGGTGGTTGAGCAGTACTTC
many,TRBV2,NA,TRBJ2-1,CASSVRVAAYNEQFF,TGTGCCAGCAGTGTTAGAGTAGCAGCCTACAATGAGCAGTTCTTC